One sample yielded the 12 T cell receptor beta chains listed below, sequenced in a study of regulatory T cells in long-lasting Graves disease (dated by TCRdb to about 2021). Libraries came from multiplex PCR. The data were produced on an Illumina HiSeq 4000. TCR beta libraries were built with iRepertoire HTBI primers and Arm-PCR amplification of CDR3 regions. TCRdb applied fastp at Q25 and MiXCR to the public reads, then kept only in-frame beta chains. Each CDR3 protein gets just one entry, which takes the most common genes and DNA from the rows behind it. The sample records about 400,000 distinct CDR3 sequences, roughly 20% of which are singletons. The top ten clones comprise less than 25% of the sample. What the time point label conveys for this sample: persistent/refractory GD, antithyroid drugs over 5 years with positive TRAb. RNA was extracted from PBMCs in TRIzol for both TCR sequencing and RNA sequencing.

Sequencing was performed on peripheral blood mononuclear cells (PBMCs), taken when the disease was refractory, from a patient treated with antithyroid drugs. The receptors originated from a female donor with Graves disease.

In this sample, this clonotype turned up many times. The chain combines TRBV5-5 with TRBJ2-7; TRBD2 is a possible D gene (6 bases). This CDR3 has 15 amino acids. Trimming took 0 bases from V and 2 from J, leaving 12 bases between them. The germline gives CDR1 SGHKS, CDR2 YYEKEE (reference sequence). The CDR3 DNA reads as TGTGCCAGCAGCTTGGCCGGGGGTGGGGCCTACGAGCAGTACTTC. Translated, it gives CASSLAGGGAYEQYF.

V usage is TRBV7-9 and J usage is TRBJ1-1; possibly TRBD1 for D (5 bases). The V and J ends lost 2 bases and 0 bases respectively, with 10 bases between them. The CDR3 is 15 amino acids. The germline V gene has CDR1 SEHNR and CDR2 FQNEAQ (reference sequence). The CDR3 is CASSLSGGLNTEAFF. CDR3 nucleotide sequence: TGTGCCAGCAGCTTATCCGGGGGTTTGAACACTGAAGCTTTCTTT.

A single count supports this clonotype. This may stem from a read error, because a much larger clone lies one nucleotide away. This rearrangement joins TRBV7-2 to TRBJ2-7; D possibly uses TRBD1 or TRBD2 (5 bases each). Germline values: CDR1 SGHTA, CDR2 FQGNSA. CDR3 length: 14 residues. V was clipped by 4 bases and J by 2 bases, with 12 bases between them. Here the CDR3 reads CASSYLVGAYEQYF. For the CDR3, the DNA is TGTGCCAGCAGCTACCTGGTGGGGGCCTACGAGCAGTACTTC.

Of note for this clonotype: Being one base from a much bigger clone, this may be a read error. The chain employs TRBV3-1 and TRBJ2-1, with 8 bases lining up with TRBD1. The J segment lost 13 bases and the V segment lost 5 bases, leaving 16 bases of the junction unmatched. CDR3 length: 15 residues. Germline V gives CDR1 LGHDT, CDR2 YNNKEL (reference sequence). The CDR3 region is CASSLRTGSVETQFF. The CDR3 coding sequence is TGTGCCAGCAGCTTACGGACAGGGAGTGTAGAGACCCAGTTCTTC.

In nucleotides, the CDR3 is TGTGCCAGCAGTAAATGGACAGGGTCCGGGGCCAACGTCCTGACTTTC. This codes for CASSKWTGSGANVLTF. The gene calls are TRBV6-1 and TRBJ2-6, with TRBD1 identical over 8 bases. J was trimmed by 4 bases and V by 5 bases; bases with no gene match: 7. This CDR3 has 16 residues. From germline, CDR1 is MNHNS and CDR2 SASEGT.

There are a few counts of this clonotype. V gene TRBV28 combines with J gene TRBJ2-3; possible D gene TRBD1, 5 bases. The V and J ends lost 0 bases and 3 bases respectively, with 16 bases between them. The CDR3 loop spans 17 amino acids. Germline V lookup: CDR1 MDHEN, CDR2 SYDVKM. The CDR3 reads CASSLWGSGLRTDTQYF. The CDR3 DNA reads TGTGCCAGCAGTTTATGGGGTTCAGGGCTACGTACAGATACGCAGTATTTT.

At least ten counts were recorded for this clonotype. Here the CDR3 DNA reads TGTGCCAGCAGCTATCCCCGGATCCCTGGGGACAGGGACTACGAGCAGTACTTC. Its translation: CASSYPRIPGDRDYEQYF. V gene TRBV11-2 combines with J gene TRBJ2-7; 9 bases are a match to TRBD1. There are 18 residues in the CDR3. After removal of 4 bases from V and 3 bases from J, the junction contained 16 bases not matched to a gene. The germline CDR1 and CDR2 sequences are SGHAT and FQNNGV.

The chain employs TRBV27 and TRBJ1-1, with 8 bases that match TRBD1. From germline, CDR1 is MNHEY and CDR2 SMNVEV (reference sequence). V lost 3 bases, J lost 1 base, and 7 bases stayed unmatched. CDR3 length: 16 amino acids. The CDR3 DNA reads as TGTGCCAGCAGTTTTTCCAGGGGGCTGGGGAACACTGAAGCTTTCTTT. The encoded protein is CASSFSRGLGNTEAFF.

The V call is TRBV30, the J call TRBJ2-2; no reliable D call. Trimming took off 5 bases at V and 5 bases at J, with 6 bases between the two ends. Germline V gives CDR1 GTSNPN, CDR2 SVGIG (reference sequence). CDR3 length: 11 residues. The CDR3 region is CAWHSTGELFF. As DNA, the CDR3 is TGTGCCTGGCACAGTACCGGGGAGCTGTTTTTT.

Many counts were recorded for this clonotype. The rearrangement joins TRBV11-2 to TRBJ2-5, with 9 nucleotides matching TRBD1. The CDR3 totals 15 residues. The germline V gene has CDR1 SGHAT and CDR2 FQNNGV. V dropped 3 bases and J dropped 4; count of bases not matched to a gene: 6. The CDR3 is CASSFSTGGLETQYF. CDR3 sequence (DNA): TGTGCCAGCAGCTTTAGTACAGGGGGCTTAGAGACCCAGTACTTC.

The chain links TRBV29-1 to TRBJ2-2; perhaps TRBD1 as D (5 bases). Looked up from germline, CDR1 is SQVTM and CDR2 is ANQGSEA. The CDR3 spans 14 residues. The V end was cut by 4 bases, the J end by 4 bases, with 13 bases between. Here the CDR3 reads CSVGSGSVTGELFF. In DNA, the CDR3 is TGCAGCGTTGGGTCAGGGTCAGTCACCGGGGAGCTGTTTTTT.

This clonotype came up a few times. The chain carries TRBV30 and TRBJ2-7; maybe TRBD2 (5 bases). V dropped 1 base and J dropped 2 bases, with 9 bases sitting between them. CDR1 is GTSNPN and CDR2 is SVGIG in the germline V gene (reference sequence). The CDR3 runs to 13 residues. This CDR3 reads CAWSAGRTYEQYF. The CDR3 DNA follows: TGTGCCTGGAGTGCGGGAAGGACCTACGAGCAGTACTTC. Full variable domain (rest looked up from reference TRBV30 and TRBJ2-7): SQTIHQWPATLVQPVGSPLSLECTVEGTSNPNLYWYRQAAGRGLQLLFYSVGIGQISSEVPQNLSASRPQDRQFILSSKKLLLSDSGFYLCAWSAGRTYEQYFGPGTRLTVT.